These 32 T cell receptor beta chains were all obtained from the same sample, sequenced in a study of shared clonotypes between healthy human individuals. The assay was immunoSEQ multiplex PCR, and TCRdb's table has in-frame clones only and misses some. The sample yields about 470,000 clones, about 76% seen once. The sequencing sample was made of PBMCs. The receptors originated from a woman aged 40 to 50 in good health. Some clones in this sample may be carry-over from other donors' samples.

The V and J genes are TRBV29-1 and TRBJ2-3, with D perhaps TRBD1 or TRBD2 (5 bases each). CDR1 and CDR2 (germline): SQVTM, ANQGSEA. This CDR3 has 12 amino acids. V was cut by 4 bases and J by 5 bases, with 10 bases left in between. As DNA, the CDR3 is TGCAGCGTTGGGGACGGAATAGATACGCAGTATTTT. Translating gives CSVGDGIDTQYF.

This clone was counted a single time. The rearrangement joins TRBV11-2 to TRBJ1-1, with no clear D. The germline V gene has CDR1 SGHAT and CDR2 FQNNGV. The CDR3 runs 17 residues. V lost 0 bases and J lost 3, with 17 bases in between. The CDR3 region has the DNA TGTGCCAGCAGCTTAGATTTATTTAGGGTGGACGACACTGAAGCTTTCTTT. Protein product: CASSLDLFRVDDTEAFF.

A note on this clone: Other DNA sequences in the sample encode the same CDR3. The J gene is TRBJ2-7, the V gene TRBV19; 8 nucleotides agree with TRBD2. After removal of 3 bases from V and 0 bases from J, the junction contained 1 base not matched to a gene. The germline V gene encodes CDR1 LNHDA and CDR2 SQIVND (reference sequence). The CDR3 loop spans 14 amino acids. The CDR3 reads CASSIGGGSYEQYF. In nucleotides, the CDR3 is TGTGCCAGTAGTATCGGGGGGGGCTCCTACGAGCAGTACTTC.

The rearrangement links TRBV6-5 to TRBJ2-5; TRBD1 agrees at 9 bases. The better agreement between TRBJ2-7 and the DNA end casts doubt on the J call. CDR3 size: 14 residues. Germline lookup yields CDR1 MNHEY and CDR2 SVGAGI. The CDR3 nucleotides are TGTGCCAGCAGCCCCGGACAGGGGAAATACGAGCAGTACTTC. Translating it yields CASSPGQGKYEQYF.

Points on this clone: Since a far larger clone is one base different, this is likely a read error. Within the sample, other DNA sequences also encode this same CDR3. The rearrangement joins TRBV18 to TRBJ1-3, with 10 bases fitting TRBD1. The germline CDR1 and CDR2 sequences are KGHSH and LQKENI. The CDR3 has 15 amino acids. The DNA for the CDR3 is TGCGCCAGCTCAGACAGGGGGCGGTATGGAAACACCATATATTTT. Translating it yields CASSDRGRYGNTIYF.

This sequence joins TRBV5-4 and TRBJ2-1; TRBD2 agrees at 8 bases. Germline assignment: CDR1 SGHNT and CDR2 YYREEE (reference sequence). The CDR3 totals 15 residues. V gave up 0 bases and J gave up 6 bases; unmatched junction bases: 5. The CDR3 here is CASSLALAGVNEQFF. The CDR3 nucleotides read TGTGCCAGCAGCTTGGCCCTAGCGGGCGTCAATGAGCAGTTCTTC.

In this sample, this clone turned up once. This chain links TRBV21-1 with TRBJ2-1; the D call of TRBD1 is as the table states it, not checked on the DNA. TRBV21-1 is described as a pseudogene. The CDR3 loop spans 13 amino acids. The DNA for the CDR3 is TGTGCCAGGGAACCAGGGGGGTACAATGAGCAGTTCTTC. It codes for CAREPGGYNEQFF.

This clone was recorded at least ten times. The CDR3: CASSPDELAGPHEQFF. CDR3 nucleotide sequence: TGTGCCAGCAGCCCCGATGAACTAGCGGGTCCCCATGAGCAGTTCTTC. The chain carries TRBV28 and TRBJ2-1; 9 bases match TRBD2. The ends lost 6 bases at V and 8 bases at J; junction bases unmatched: 14. Per the germline V gene, CDR1 is MDHEN and CDR2 is SYDVKM. This CDR3 comprises 16 residues.

There are many counts of this clone. This sequence joins TRBV10-2 and TRBJ2-7; a weak D match, TRBD1 (6 bases). V shed 10 bases and J shed 1 base, with 11 bases lying between them. CDR1 and CDR2 from the germline V gene are WSHSY and SAAADI. The CDR3 is made up of 12 amino acids. CDR3: CATRDNSYEQYF. The CDR3 DNA follows: TGCGCCACCCGGGACAATTCCTACGAGCAGTACTTC.

This clone was detected only a few times. The rearrangement uses TRBV2 and TRBJ2-2; D might be TRBD2 (6 bases). Germline CDR1 is SNHLY and CDR2 is FYNNEI. Between the trimmed V and J ends, which lost 7 bases and 7 bases, there was a span of 10 bases. This CDR3 contains 12 residues. This CDR3 is CASMQGGGELFF. The CDR3 DNA reads TGTGCCAGCATGCAGGGAGGCGGGGAGCTGTTTTTT.

CDR3 loop: CASSLGTGSSGGANVLTF. In DNA form, the CDR3 reads TGCGCCAGCAGCCTAGGGACAGGGAGTTCCGGTGGGGCCAACGTCCTGACTTTC. This chain joins TRBV5-1 and TRBJ2-6, with TRBD1 matching 9 bases. Looked up from germline, CDR1 is SGHRS and CDR2 is YFSETQ. Trimming at V came to 4 bases and at J to 3 bases, leaving 11 bases not matched to a gene. CDR3 length: 18 residues.

The chain employs TRBV27 and TRBJ2-7, with D unresolved. The CDR3 covers 15 residues. Trimming removed 0 bases at V and 9 bases at J, with 18 bases between. The V gene's germline CDR1 is MNHEY and CDR2 SMNVEV (reference sequence). Written as DNA, the CDR3 is TGTGCCAGCAGTTTATCGTCCGGTGGCCCCCGAAGGCAGTACTTC. Translating it yields CASSLSSGGPRRQYF.

The genes are TRBV6-4 and TRBJ2-1, with D tentatively TRBD2 (5 bases). V lost 1 base and J lost 9, with 10 bases in between. The CDR3 has 13 residues. Germline CDR1 reads MRHNA; CDR2 reads SNTAGT. In nucleotides, the CDR3 is TGTGCCAGCAGTGACTTGGCTAGCAGTGAGCAGTTCTTC. Amino acid sequence: CASSDLASSEQFF.

The chain links TRBV30 to TRBJ2-3; TRBD2 might be the D (6 bases). Germline V gives CDR1 GTSNPN, CDR2 SVGIG (reference sequence). V lost 0 bases, J lost 3 bases, and 13 bases lay in between. CDR3 size: 15 residues. CDR3: CAWSVIGGLTDTQYF. DNA for the CDR3: TGTGCCTGGAGTGTAATTGGGGGACTGACAGATACGCAGTATTTT.

This chain uses TRBV18 with TRBJ1-2; D is perhaps TRBD1 (6 bases). Germline V gives CDR1 KGHSH, CDR2 LQKENI. CDR3 size: 14 residues. With 4 bases removed from V and 2 bases from J, the gap between germline ends came to 11 bases. CDR3 DNA: TGTGCCAGCTCACGTATACAGGGAAACTATGGCTACACCTTC. Translating gives CASSRIQGNYGYTF.

The chain uses TRBV5-4 and TRBJ2-7; TRBD1 matches 8 bases. The V segment lost 3 bases and the J segment 1 base; nucleotides outside the gene matches: 0. The CDR3 covers 13 residues. CDR1 SGHNT and CDR2 YYREEE come from the germline V gene (reference sequence). The CDR3 bases are TGTGCCAGCAGCTGGACAGGGTCCTACGAGCAGTACTTC. It specifies CASSWTGSYEQYF.

The chain uses TRBV2 and TRBJ2-5; D gene ambiguous. This CDR3 is built from 13 residues. Germline V gives CDR1 SNHLY, CDR2 FYNNEI. Deletions cut 1 base from V and 5 bases from J, with 8 bases between. The CDR3 DNA follows: TGTGCCAGCAGTGAAGGAGGTGCGGAGACCCAGTACTTC. Translated, it gives CASSEGGAETQYF.

The V gene is TRBV19, the J gene TRBJ2-1; 7 bases are a match to TRBD1. Germline V gene data show CDR1 as LNHDA and CDR2 as SQIVND (reference sequence). This CDR3 spans 14 amino acids. Unmatched junction bases numbered 3, after V lost 3 bases and J lost 4 bases. CDR3 in amino acids: CASSIPGQYNEQFF. CDR3 nucleotides: TGTGCCAGTAGTATTCCGGGACAGTACAATGAGCAGTTCTTC.

This CDR3 reads CATSTGGTEQETQYF. In DNA form, the CDR3 reads TGTGCCACCAGCACGGGAGGGACAGAACAAGAGACCCAGTACTTC. The chain is built from TRBV15 and TRBJ2-5; tentative D call: TRBD2 (8 bases). The CDR3 is made up of 15 amino acids. Germline values: CDR1 LNHNV, CDR2 YYDKDF (reference sequence). Trimming removed 4 bases from V and 2 bases from J, with 14 bases in between. Full variable domain (remainder filled in from reference TRBV15 and TRBJ2-5): DAMVIQNPRYQVTQFGKPVTLSCSQTLNHNVMYWYQQKSSQAPKLLFHYYDKDFNNEADTPDNFQSRRPNTSFCFLDIRSPGLGDTAMYLCATSTGGTEQETQYFGPGTRLLVL.

The gene calls are TRBV5-1 and TRBJ2-1, with 11 positions matching TRBD2. The CDR3 runs to 17 residues. The junction had 11 bases not matched to a gene; V was cut back by 2 bases and J by 7 bases. CDR1 SGHRS and CDR2 YFSETQ come from the germline V gene. The CDR3, as DNA: TGCGCCAGCAGCTTAGGGACTAGCGGCGTTCTAGGGAATGAGCAGTTCTTC. This gives the protein CASSLGTSGVLGNEQFF. The full variable domain, in which reference TRBV5-1 and TRBJ2-1 provide the parts outside the CDR3, is KAGVTQTPRYLIKTRGQQVTLSCSPISGHRSVSWYQQTPGQGLQFLFEYFSETQRNKGNFPGRFSGRQFSNSRSEMNVSTLELGDSALYLCASSLGTSGVLGNEQFFGPGTRLTVL.

Details on this clone: The same CDR3 is also encoded by other DNA sequences in this sample. The chain carries TRBV6-6 and TRBJ2-2; maybe TRBD2 (5 bases). Trimming stripped 0 bases from V and 7 bases from J, with 6 bases between. In germline, CDR1 is MNHNY, CDR2 SVGAGI (reference sequence). This CDR3 comprises 13 residues. CDR3 loop: CASSYSGGGELFF. The CDR3 DNA reads as TGTGCCAGCAGTTACTCCGGAGGCGGGGAGCTGTTTTTT.

The gene calls are TRBV15 and TRBJ1-5, with 7 bases identical to TRBD1. CDR3 length equals 16 residues. The trim removed 0 bases at V and 0 bases at J, leaving 2 bases unmatched. CDR1 is LNHNV, CDR2 YYDKDF, per germline (reference sequence). The CDR3 DNA reads TGTGCCACCAGCAGAGATGCAGGGGGTAGCAATCAGCCCCAGCATTTT. Its protein product is CATSRDAGGSNQPQHF. The variable domain in full, with the rest retrieved from reference TRBV15 and TRBJ1-5, is DAMVIQNPRYQVTQFGKPVTLSCSQTLNHNVMYWYQQKSSQAPKLLFHYYDKDFNNEADTPDNFQSRRPNTSFCFLDIRSPGLGDTAMYLCATSRDAGGSNQPQHFGDGTRLSIL.

The chain carries TRBV7-3 and TRBJ2-7; TRBD2 matches at 8 bases. The CDR3 has 14 residues. The germline CDR1 and CDR2 sequences are SGHTA and FQGTGA. After removal of 0 bases from V and 6 bases from J, the junction contained 4 bases not matched to a gene. The CDR3 region is CASSLTSGTGEQYF. The CDR3 coding sequence is TGTGCCAGCAGCTTAACTAGCGGGACGGGCGAGCAGTACTTC.

The V call is TRBV5-1, the J call TRBJ2-3, with D possibly TRBD1 on 5 matching bases. The CDR3 covers 14 residues. Looked up from germline, CDR1 is SGHRS and CDR2 is YFSETQ. V was cut by 4 bases and J by 0 bases, with 9 bases left in between. The CDR3 DNA is TGCGCCAGCAGCCCCCCAGGGAGCACAGATACGCAGTATTTT. Translating gives CASSPPGSTDTQYF.

J is TRBJ2-3 and V is TRBV30, with D possibly TRBD2 on 6 matching bases. V lost 0 bases and J 2 bases, leaving 18 bases between the germline ends. CDR1 and CDR2 (germline): GTSNPN, SVGIG (reference sequence). The CDR3 extends over 17 amino acids. Here the CDR3 DNA reads TGTGCCTGGAGTGTAAAGGTAGCGGTAGGCTACACAGATACGCAGTATTTT. The encoded protein is CAWSVKVAVGYTDTQYF.

The chain employs TRBV18 and TRBJ2-1; the D is unclear. Germline assignment: CDR1 KGHSH and CDR2 LQKENI. The V and J ends lost 3 bases and 3 bases respectively, with 9 bases between them. This CDR3 has 14 residues. CDR3 sequence (DNA): TGTGCCAGCTCACCTGGAGAATTCTACAATGAGCAGTTCTTC. This encodes CASSPGEFYNEQFF.

The rearrangement uses TRBV30 and TRBJ1-2; D is possibly TRBD1 (6 bases). The CDR3 has 13 residues. V gave up 3 bases and J gave up 3 bases, with 11 bases separating them. Looked up from germline, CDR1 is GTSNPN and CDR2 is SVGIG (reference sequence). The CDR3 DNA reads as TGTGCCTGGAGCCCGCAGGGGTACTATGGCTACACCTTC. Its protein is CAWSPQGYYGYTF.

This clone was seen a few times. The chain couples TRBV10-3 to TRBJ1-1, with D possibly TRBD1 on 6 matching bases. Germline V gives CDR1 ENHRY, CDR2 SYGVKD. The CDR3 is 13 residues long. V was pared by 8 bases and J by 3 bases, with 13 bases between. The CDR3 DNA is TGTGCCATCGCCCGACAGGACGACACTGAAGCTTTCTTT. Translated: CAIARQDDTEAFF.

The chain has TRBV28 and TRBJ2-2; 7 bases are shared with TRBD1. CDR3 length: 13 amino acids. V trimming: 10 bases; J trimming: 6 bases; junction bases outside the gene matches: 8. Germline CDR1 reads MDHEN; CDR2 reads SYDVKM. The CDR3 spells CATQTGIAGELFF. In DNA form, the CDR3 reads TGTGCCACCCAGACAGGGATCGCCGGGGAGCTGTTTTTT. Full variable domain (rest looked up from reference TRBV28 and TRBJ2-2): DVKVTQSSRYLVKRTGEKVFLECVQDMDHENMFWYRQDPGLGLRLIYFSYDVKMKEKGDIPEGYSVSREKKERFSLILESASTNQTSMYLCATQTGIAGELFFGEGSRLTVL.

The rearrangement uses TRBV30 and TRBJ2-5, with 10 bases lining up with TRBD2. Germline V lookup: CDR1 GTSNPN, CDR2 SVGIG (reference sequence). With 4 bases clipped from V and 4 bases from J, the junction kept 18 bases outside the gene matches. The CDR3 sequence is 18 residues long. CDR3: CAWKGVGKREGRRETQYF. CDR3 nucleotides: TGTGCCTGGAAGGGAGTGGGAAAGCGGGAGGGCCGACGAGAGACCCAGTACTTC. Using reference TRBV30 and TRBJ2-5 for the parts outside the CDR3, the full variable domain is SQTIHQWPATLVQPVGSPLSLECTVEGTSNPNLYWYRQAAGRGLQLLFYSVGIGQISSEVPQNLSASRPQDRQFILSSKKLLLSDSGFYLCAWKGVGKREGRRETQYFGPGTRLLVL.

In the case of this clone: In the same sample, other DNA sequences code for this CDR3. The rearrangement uses TRBV19 and TRBJ2-5; D may be TRBD2 (5 bases). The length of the CDR3 is 11 residues. Trimming took 5 bases from V and 5 from J, leaving 6 bases between them. The germline V gene has CDR1 LNHDA and CDR2 SQIVND (reference sequence). The DNA for the CDR3 is TGTGCCAGTAGTTCGGGGGAGACCCAGTACTTC. It is translated as CASSSGETQYF.

This clone was seen more than once but under ten times. The rearrangement uses TRBV27 and TRBJ2-7; D might be TRBD1 (8 bases). Germline V lookup: CDR1 MNHEY, CDR2 SMNVEV (reference sequence). This CDR3 is 16 amino acids long. Trimming took 5 bases from V and 3 from J, leaving 20 bases between them. The CDR3 reads CASSRGRGQVNYEQYF. In DNA form, the CDR3 reads TGTGCCAGCAGTCGGGGGAGGGGACAGGTTAACTACGAGCAGTACTTC.